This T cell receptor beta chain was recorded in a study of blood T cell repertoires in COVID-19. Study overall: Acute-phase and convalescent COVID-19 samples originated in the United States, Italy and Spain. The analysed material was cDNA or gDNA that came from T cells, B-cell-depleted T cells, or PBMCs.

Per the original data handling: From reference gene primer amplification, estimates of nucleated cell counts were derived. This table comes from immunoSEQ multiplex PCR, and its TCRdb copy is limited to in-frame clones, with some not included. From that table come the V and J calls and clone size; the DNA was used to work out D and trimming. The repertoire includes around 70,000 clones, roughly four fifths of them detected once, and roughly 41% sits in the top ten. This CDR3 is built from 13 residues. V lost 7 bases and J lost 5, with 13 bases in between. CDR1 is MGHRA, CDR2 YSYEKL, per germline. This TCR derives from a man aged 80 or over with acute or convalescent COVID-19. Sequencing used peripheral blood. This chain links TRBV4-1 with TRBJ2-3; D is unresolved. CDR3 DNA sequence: TGCGCCAGCAACCAGCCGGCGGAAGATACGCAGTATTTT. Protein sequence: CASNQPAEDTQYF.